This T cell receptor (beta chain) was found in a study of CD8+CD57+ T cells in acquired aplastic anemia. CD8+CD57+ cell expansion, shown by flow cytometry, had occurred in the patients selected for sequencing. Researchers used genomic DNA as the template to profile TCR beta VDJ and CDR3. One entry per CDR3 protein results from TCRdb running MiXCR on the reads. The data show about 120,000 distinct CDR3 sequences, under 60% seen once. Germline values: CDR1 SGDLS, CDR2 YYNGEE. The CDR3 consists of 15 residues. J was trimmed by 4 bases and V by 4 bases; bases with no gene match: 8. The chain employs TRBV9 and TRBJ1-1; 9 bases map to TRBD1. The specimen was sorted CD4+, CD8+, or CD8+CD57+ T cells (not recorded which) from PBMCs. This clonotype was sampled from a human donor with aplastic anemia. CDR3 sequence reads: CASSSTGTGITEAFF. The CDR3 coding sequence is TGTGCCAGCAGCTCCACCGGGACAGGGATCACTGAAGCTTTCTTT.